A selection of T cell receptor beta chains follows, all from one sample in a study of OX40 agonist ivuxolimab in advanced cancers. The method was immunoSEQ multiplex PCR; TCRdb's version includes in-frame clones alone and lacks a portion of them. The data hold tens of thousands of clones, with about 93% observed a single time. The sequences come from CD4+ or CD8+ T cells sorted from blood, collected in a trial of the OX40 agonist ivuxolimab. The source is an adult with an advanced solid tumor such as melanoma, head and neck, liver or kidney cancer. Both conserved end residues are part of each CDR3. The order of the fields is CDR3 protein, V gene, J gene.

CDR3 protein: CASSQDSVYEQYF
V gene: TRBV4-2
J gene: TRBJ2-7

CDR3 protein: CASSLGQSYEQYF
V gene: TRBV11-3
J gene: TRBJ2-7

CDR3 protein: CASSHVNQAPAQYF
V gene: TRBV6-5
J gene: TRBJ2-3

CDR3 protein: CASSLNRGPSGNTIYF
V gene: TRBV11-3
J gene: TRBJ1-3

CDR3 protein: CASSSPWWSSGRAGPGELFF
V gene: TRBV28
J gene: TRBJ2-2

CDR3 protein: CAWSLTGITNEKLFF
V gene: TRBV30
J gene: TRBJ1-4

CDR3 protein: CASSYGGLDEQYF
V gene: TRBV7-9
J gene: TRBJ2-7

CDR3 protein: CASSMTSGREKQFF
V gene: TRBV27
J gene: TRBJ2-1

CDR3 protein: CASSTGTSGRETQYF
V gene: TRBV9
J gene: TRBJ2-5

CDR3 protein: CASNLGRLAGVNEQFF
V gene: TRBV27
J gene: TRBJ2-1

CDR3 protein: CASSPPTGAPYEQYF
V gene: TRBV27
J gene: TRBJ2-7

CDR3 protein: CASSLAGLSAYEQYF
V gene: TRBV7-2
J gene: TRBJ2-7

CDR3 protein: CASSPLGAGGSYEQYF
V gene: TRBV27
J gene: TRBJ2-7

CDR3 protein: CASSPPLDSYGYTF
V gene: TRBV9
J gene: TRBJ1-2

CDR3 protein: CASSGQGNSPLHF
V gene: TRBV9
J gene: TRBJ1-6